This entry describes one T cell receptor beta chain. Its antigen remains unidentified. Some clones are missing from TCRdb's copy, which holds only in-frame ones; the method was immunoSEQ multiplex PCR. The repertoire includes about 200,000 clones, more than 75% of them detected once, and roughly 2% sits in the top ten. This sample stems from a study of cytomegalovirus exposure and HLA in healthy donors. Findings and limits, study-wide: Cytomegalovirus-associated TCR beta chains were listed, numbering over 150.

The CDR3 has 13 residues. Per germline, CDR1 WSHSY and CDR2 SAAADI. The V end lost 3 bases, the J end lost 6 bases, and 12 bases lay between the germline ends. The TCR sequence derives from a woman aged 18 to 35 in good health and CMV-seropositive. The sequenced material came from PBMCs. V gene TRBV10-2 combines with J gene TRBJ2-7; weak D call: TRBD1 (6 bases). The CDR3 spells CASSDYSGVEQYF. As DNA, the CDR3 is TGCGCCAGCAGTGATTACTCAGGGGTCGAGCAGTACTTC.